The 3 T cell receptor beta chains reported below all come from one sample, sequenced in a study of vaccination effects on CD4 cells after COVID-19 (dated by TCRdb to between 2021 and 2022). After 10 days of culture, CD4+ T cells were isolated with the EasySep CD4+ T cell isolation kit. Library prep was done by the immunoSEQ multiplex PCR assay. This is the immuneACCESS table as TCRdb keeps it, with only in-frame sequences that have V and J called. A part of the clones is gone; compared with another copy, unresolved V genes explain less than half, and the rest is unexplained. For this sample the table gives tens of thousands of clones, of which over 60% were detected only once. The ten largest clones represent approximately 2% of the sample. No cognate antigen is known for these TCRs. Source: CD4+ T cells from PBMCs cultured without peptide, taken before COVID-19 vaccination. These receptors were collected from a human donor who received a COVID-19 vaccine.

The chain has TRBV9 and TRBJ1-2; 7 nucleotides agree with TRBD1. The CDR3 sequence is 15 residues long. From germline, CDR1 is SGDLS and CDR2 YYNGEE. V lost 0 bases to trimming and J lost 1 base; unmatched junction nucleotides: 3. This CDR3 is CASSVAQGVNYGYTF. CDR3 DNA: TGTGCCAGCAGCGTAGCGCAGGGGGTTAACTATGGCTACACCTTC.

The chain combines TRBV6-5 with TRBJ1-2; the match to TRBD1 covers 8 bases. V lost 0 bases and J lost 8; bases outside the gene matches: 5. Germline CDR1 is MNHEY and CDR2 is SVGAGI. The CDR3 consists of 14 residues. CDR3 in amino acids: CASSYSDRVDGYTF. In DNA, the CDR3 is TGTGCCAGCAGTTACTCGGACAGGGTAGACGGCTACACCTTC.

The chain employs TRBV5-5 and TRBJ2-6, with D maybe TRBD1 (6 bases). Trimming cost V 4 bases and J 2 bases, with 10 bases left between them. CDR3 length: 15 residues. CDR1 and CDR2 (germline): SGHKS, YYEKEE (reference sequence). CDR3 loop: CASSVAGAGANVLTF. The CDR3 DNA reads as TGTGCCAGCAGCGTCGCAGGGGCTGGGGCCAACGTCCTGACTTTC.